A selection of T cell receptor beta chains follows, all from one sample in a study of cytomegalovirus exposure and HLA in healthy donors. Profiled with immunoSEQ multiplex PCR; TCRdb holds only in-frame clones, not every one. This sample carries around 120,000 clones, roughly 79% of them seen once, and the ten largest clones take approximately 1.7%. Sequencing was carried out using PBMCs. The receptors were sampled from a woman aged 50 to 60 in good health and CMV-seronegative. Both conserved end residues are part of each CDR3. Fields, in order: V gene, J gene, D gene, clone size, CDR3 protein, CDR3 DNA. A D gene is named only where the DNA matches it firmly. A clone size is listed for some rows: how often the clone was seen (once, few, many), or a class if it is expanded.

v_gene: TRBV5-4
j_gene: TRBJ2-1
d_gene: TRBD2
abundance: NA
CDR3aa: CASSTTSGMMIYNEQFF
CDR3nt: TGTGCCAGCAGCACGACTAGCGGGATGATGATCTACAATGAGCAGTTCTTC

v_gene: TRBV25-1
j_gene: TRBJ2-3
d_gene: TRBD1
abundance: NA
CDR3aa: CASSEGQDPRYTQYF
CDR3nt: TGTGCCAGCAGTGAAGGACAGGACCCAAGATATACGCAGTATTTT

v_gene: TRBV5-4
j_gene: TRBJ1-6
d_gene: NA
abundance: NA
CDR3aa: CASSLGGARDSPLHF
CDR3nt: TGTGCCAGCAGCTTGGGTGGGGCCAGGGATTCACCCCTCCACTTT

v_gene: TRBV7-9
j_gene: TRBJ2-7
d_gene: TRBD1
abundance: NA
CDR3aa: CASSSPGDRRYEQYF
CDR3nt: TGTGCCAGCAGTTCCCCCGGGGACAGGAGGTACGAGCAGTACTTC

v_gene: TRBV29-1
j_gene: TRBJ1-2
d_gene: NA
abundance: NA
CDR3aa: CSVGGQGGPGYGYTF
CDR3nt: TGCAGCGTTGGGGGGCAGGGAGGGCCTGGCTATGGCTACACCTTC

v_gene: TRBV5-1
j_gene: TRBJ1-4
d_gene: NA
abundance: NA
CDR3aa: CASSLGHQLNEKLFF
CDR3nt: TGCGCCAGCAGCCTGGGACACCAACTTAATGAAAAACTGTTTTTT

v_gene: TRBV28
j_gene: TRBJ1-4
d_gene: NA
abundance: NA
CDR3aa: CASGVQVGREKLFF
CDR3nt: TGTGCCAGCGGAGTACAGGTGGGGAGGGAAAAACTGTTTTTT

v_gene: TRBV5-1
j_gene: TRBJ1-4
d_gene: NA
abundance: NA
CDR3aa: CASSSQWGLGKLFF
CDR3nt: TGCGCCAGCAGCTCACAGTGGGGGCTAGGAAAACTGTTTTTT

v_gene: TRBV29-1
j_gene: TRBJ2-3
d_gene: TRBD1
abundance: once
CDR3aa: CSVEPGQGRIDTQYF
CDR3nt: TGCAGCGTCGAACCGGGACAGGGGAGAATAGATACGCAGTATTTT

v_gene: TRBV6-5
j_gene: TRBJ2-1
d_gene: TRBD1
abundance: NA
CDR3aa: CASSYFGQGLYNEQFF
CDR3nt: TGTGCCAGCAGTTACTTCGGACAGGGCCTTTACAATGAGCAGTTCTTC

v_gene: TRBV6-1
j_gene: TRBJ1-4
d_gene: TRBD1
abundance: few
CDR3aa: CASSPGQGGEKLFF
CDR3nt: TGTGCCAGCAGCCCGGGACAGGGTGGAGAAAAACTGTTTTTT

v_gene: TRBV14
j_gene: TRBJ2-5
d_gene: NA
abundance: NA
CDR3aa: CASSQVAISGTQYF
CDR3nt: TGTGCCAGCAGCCAAGTCGCGATCTCGGGGACCCAGTACTTC

v_gene: TRBV11-3
j_gene: TRBJ2-2
d_gene: TRBD1
abundance: NA
CDR3aa: CASSLGTGSTGELFF
CDR3nt: TGTGCCAGCAGCTTAGGGACAGGGAGCACCGGGGAGCTGTTTTTT

v_gene: TRBV29-1
j_gene: TRBJ2-6
d_gene: NA
abundance: NA
CDR3aa: CSVEEFGSQGRSSGANVLTF
CDR3nt: TGCAGCGTTGAAGAATTTGGGTCCCAGGGAAGAAGCTCTGGGGCCAACGTCCTGACTTTC

v_gene: TRBV6-6
j_gene: TRBJ2-1
d_gene: TRBD1
abundance: NA
CDR3aa: CASNPADRPFFLF
CDR3nt: TGTGCCAGCAACCCCGCGGACAGGCCGTTCTTTCTCTTC

v_gene: TRBV28
j_gene: TRBJ2-2
d_gene: TRBD2
abundance: few
CDR3aa: CASSSLGTSGIHTGELFF
CDR3nt: TGTGCCAGCAGTTCCCTTGGGACTAGCGGGATCCACACCGGGGAGCTGTTTTTT

v_gene: TRBV7-9
j_gene: TRBJ1-4
d_gene: TRBD1
abundance: NA
CDR3aa: CASSYMGQDEKLFF
CDR3nt: TGTGCCAGCAGCTACATGGGACAGGATGAAAAACTGTTTTTT

v_gene: TRBV11-3
j_gene: TRBJ2-3
d_gene: NA
abundance: NA
CDR3aa: CASSLGGTARDTQYF
CDR3nt: TGTGCCAGCAGCTTGGGCGGGACCGCCCGGGATACGCAGTATTTT

v_gene: TRBV30
j_gene: TRBJ2-3
d_gene: NA
abundance: NA
CDR3aa: CAWSVGGLPIGTDTQYF
CDR3nt: TGTGCCTGGAGTGTAGGGGGACTACCCATCGGTACAGATACGCAGTATTTT

v_gene: TRBV5-1
j_gene: TRBJ1-4
d_gene: NA
abundance: NA
CDR3aa: CASSLSRPNEKLFF
CDR3nt: TGCGCCAGCAGCTTGTCCAGGCCGAATGAAAAACTGTTTTTT

v_gene: TRBV28
j_gene: TRBJ1-1
d_gene: NA
abundance: NA
CDR3aa: CASRVQGLGTEAFF
CDR3nt: TGTGCCAGCAGAGTTCAGGGATTGGGCACTGAAGCTTTCTTT

v_gene: TRBV11-1
j_gene: TRBJ2-1
d_gene: NA
abundance: NA
CDR3aa: CASSVRRDEQFF
CDR3nt: TGTGCCAGCAGCGTACGGAGGGATGAGCAGTTCTTC

v_gene: TRBV28
j_gene: TRBJ2-5
d_gene: TRBD1
abundance: NA
CDR3aa: CATGDRGPRETQYF
CDR3nt: TGTGCCACCGGGGACAGGGGGCCTCGGGAGACCCAGTACTTC

v_gene: TRBV2
j_gene: TRBJ2-2
d_gene: TRBD2
abundance: once
CDR3aa: CASSDRTSPKGVLFF
CDR3nt: TGTGCCAGCAGTGACCGGACTAGCCCCAAAGGCGTACTGTTTTTT

v_gene: TRBV5-1
j_gene: TRBJ2-5
d_gene: TRBD2
abundance: few
CDR3aa: CASSLGAGVTETQYF
CDR3nt: TGCGCCAGCAGCCTTGGAGCGGGAGTTACGGAGACCCAGTACTTC

v_gene: TRBV4-3
j_gene: TRBJ2-1
d_gene: TRBD1
abundance: NA
CDR3aa: CASSQSSGQGSYNEQFF
CDR3nt: TGCGCCAGCAGCCAAAGTTCGGGACAGGGCTCCTACAATGAGCAGTTCTTC

v_gene: TRBV15
j_gene: TRBJ2-5
d_gene: TRBD2
abundance: once
CDR3aa: CATSRLAEQETQYF
CDR3nt: TGTGCCACCAGCAGACTAGCGGAACAAGAGACCCAGTACTTC

v_gene: TRBV9
j_gene: TRBJ2-1
d_gene: NA
abundance: NA
CDR3aa: CASSVGASSYNEQFF
CDR3nt: TGTGCCAGCAGCGTAGGCGCGAGCTCCTACAATGAGCAGTTCTTC

v_gene: TRBV7-2
j_gene: TRBJ1-5
d_gene: NA
abundance: NA
CDR3aa: CASSFRGSNQPQHF
CDR3nt: TGTGCCAGCAGCTTCAGGGGAAGCAATCAGCCCCAGCATTTT

v_gene: TRBV10-3
j_gene: TRBJ2-5
d_gene: TRBD2
abundance: NA
CDR3aa: CAISESGRDSETQYF
CDR3nt: TGTGCCATCAGTGAGTCGGGGAGGGATTCGGAGACCCAGTACTTC

v_gene: TRBV19
j_gene: TRBJ2-6
d_gene: TRBD2
abundance: NA
CDR3aa: CASTGGFTSGANVLTF
CDR3nt: TGTGCCAGTACGGGGGGATTTACCTCTGGGGCCAACGTCCTGACTTTC

v_gene: TRBV27
j_gene: TRBJ2-2
d_gene: NA
abundance: NA
CDR3aa: CASSLSSQAGSNTGELFF
CDR3nt: TGTGCCAGCAGTTTATCGAGCCAGGCCGGATCGAACACCGGGGAGCTGTTTTTT

v_gene: TRBV6-5
j_gene: TRBJ2-5
d_gene: TRBD2
abundance: NA
CDR3aa: CASSGTRAETQYF
CDR3nt: TGTGCCAGCAGTGGGACTAGAGCAGAGACCCAGTACTTC

v_gene: TRBV6-5
j_gene: TRBJ2-1
d_gene: NA
abundance: NA
CDR3aa: CASSYRGVSGNEQFF
CDR3nt: TGTGCCAGCAGTTACAGGGGCGTGAGTGGGAATGAGCAGTTCTTC

v_gene: TRBV30
j_gene: TRBJ1-4
d_gene: TRBD1
abundance: few
CDR3aa: CAWSVHPPGTGGNEKLFF
CDR3nt: TGTGCCTGGAGTGTACATCCCCCGGGGACAGGCGGTAATGAAAAACTGTTTTTT

v_gene: TRBV5-1
j_gene: TRBJ2-1
d_gene: TRBD1
abundance: NA
CDR3aa: CASMGQGAPEQFF
CDR3nt: TGCGCCAGCATGGGACAGGGGGCACCTGAGCAGTTCTTC

v_gene: TRBV7-7
j_gene: TRBJ1-1
d_gene: TRBD1
abundance: NA
CDR3aa: CASSRDRDTEAFF
CDR3nt: TGTGCTAGCAGTCGGGACAGGGACACTGAAGCTTTCTTT

v_gene: TRBV6-6
j_gene: TRBJ2-5
d_gene: NA
abundance: NA
CDR3aa: CASSYGNRETQYF
CDR3nt: TGTGCCAGCAGTTACGGGAACAGGGAGACCCAGTACTTC

v_gene: TRBV30
j_gene: TRBJ1-4
d_gene: NA
abundance: NA
CDR3aa: CAWVGGSHEKLFF
CDR3nt: TGTGCCTGGGTTGGAGGGAGCCATGAAAAACTGTTTTTT

v_gene: TRBV29-1
j_gene: TRBJ2-7
d_gene: TRBD2
abundance: few
CDR3aa: CSVSSGRAPYEQYF
CDR3nt: TGCAGCGTTTCCAGCGGGAGGGCCCCCTACGAGCAGTACTTC